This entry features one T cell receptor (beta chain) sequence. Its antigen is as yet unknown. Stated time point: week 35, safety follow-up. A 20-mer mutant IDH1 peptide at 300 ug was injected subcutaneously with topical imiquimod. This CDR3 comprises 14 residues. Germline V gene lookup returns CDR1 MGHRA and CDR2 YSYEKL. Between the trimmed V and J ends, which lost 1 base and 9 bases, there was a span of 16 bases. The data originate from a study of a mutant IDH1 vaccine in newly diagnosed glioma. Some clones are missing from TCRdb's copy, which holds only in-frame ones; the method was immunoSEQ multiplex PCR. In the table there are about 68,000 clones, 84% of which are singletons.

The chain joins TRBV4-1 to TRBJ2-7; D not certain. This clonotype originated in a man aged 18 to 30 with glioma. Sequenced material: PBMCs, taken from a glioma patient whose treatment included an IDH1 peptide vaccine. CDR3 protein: CASSQVGLDGVQYF. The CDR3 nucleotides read TGCGCCAGCAGCCAAGTCGGGCTAGATGGGGTGCAGTACTTC.